These 3 T cell receptor beta chains share one sample of origin, sequenced in a study of identical twins. TCRdb processed the 5' RACE reads anew with MiXCR; each CDR3 protein has one entry. The table lists about 280,000 distinct CDR3 sequences, roughly 8.6% of them singletons, with approximately 2% in the top ten. These data were also reused for a study on yellow fever vaccine responses in identical twins.

Sequencing used memory (CD45RO+) T cells sorted from blood. The receptors originated from a woman aged 18-29 years in good health.

The chain combines TRBV6-5 with TRBJ2-7; D gene uncertain. The V and J ends lost 0 bases and 4 bases respectively, with 16 bases between them. Germline loops: CDR1 MNHEY, CDR2 SVGAGI. The CDR3 is 16 amino acids. In nucleotides, the CDR3 is TGTGCCAGCAGTTACTCGGACCCAATGGCGAAGTACGAGCAGTACTTC. Translating gives CASSYSDPMAKYEQYF.

The sample holds a few counts of this clonotype. This rearrangement joins TRBV5-1 to TRBJ1-2; D might be TRBD1 (6 bases). V gave up 4 bases and J gave up 7 bases, with 17 bases separating them. This CDR3 region has 14 residues. From germline, CDR1 is SGHRS and CDR2 YFSETQ. The DNA for the CDR3 is TGCGCCAGCAGCCAAAGACAGGACCCCCCTGGCTACACCTTC. It specifies CASSQRQDPPGYTF.

The sample holds many counts of this clonotype. The rearrangement links TRBV28 to TRBJ2-7, with no clear D. Germline V gene data show CDR1 as MDHEN and CDR2 as SYDVKM. The CDR3 is made up of 14 amino acids. The germline V and J ends were trimmed by 3 bases and 7 bases, with 16 bases remaining between them. The CDR3 DNA reads TGTGCCAGCAGTTTCCGGCTATCTTCATCTGAGCAGTACGTC. Amino acids: CASSFRLSSSEQYV.